A single sample is the source of the 3 T cell receptor beta chains below, sequenced in a study of beta chain features in type 1 diabetes. Study-level points and caveats: Moderate yet significant TCRB CDR3 shortening was seen in Type 1 diabetes patients in all four CD4+ subsets.

The entirety of the isolated RNA underwent reverse transcription, so expressed TCRB transcripts were sequenced. Only in-frame clones appear in the TCRdb table, and some are missing; sequencing was by immunoSEQ multiplex PCR. The sample contains about 370,000 clones, 8% to 10% of which appear only once. Their recognized antigens are unknown. The sequenced sample was central memory CD4+ T cells from blood. The receptors here all came from a man between 25 and 39 years old with type 1 diabetes.

The chain couples TRBV7-2 to TRBJ1-2; tentative D call: TRBD1 (5 bases). The CDR3 contains 12 residues. CDR1 and CDR2 from the germline V gene are SGHTA and FQGNSA. V lost 3 bases, J lost 6 bases, and 8 bases lay in between. This CDR3 is CASSLVGHGYTF. The CDR3 coding sequence is TGTGCCAGCAGCTTGGTGGGACATGGCTACACCTTC.

The chain carries TRBV5-1 and TRBJ2-6; no definite D call. This CDR3 contains 14 residues. V was trimmed by 6 bases and J by 0 bases, leaving 7 bases between them. Germline CDR1 and CDR2: SGHRS and YFSETQ. In DNA form, the CDR3 reads TGCGCCAGCATCGATCCCTCTGGGGCCAACGTCCTGACTTTC. Translating it yields CASIDPSGANVLTF.

V and J are TRBV6-5 and TRBJ2-2; D gene uncertain. V was trimmed by 3 bases and J by 5 bases, leaving 4 bases between them. The CDR3 is 12 amino acids. Germline V CDR1 and CDR2: MNHEY, SVGAGI. DNA for the CDR3: TGTGCCAGCAGTTATGTAACCGGGGAGCTGTTTTTT. It yields the protein CASSYVTGELFF.